Each of the 27 T cell receptor beta chains below was sequenced from the same sample in a study of blood T cells in healthy people across ages. Primed by a sample-barcoded 5' primer and a J-beta primer mix, a second PCR proceeded for roughly 6 to 12 cycles. One entry per CDR3 protein results from TCRdb running MiXCR on the 5' RACE reads. Of about 570,000 distinct CDR3 sequences detected, 27% appear once; the ten largest clones hold 15% to 20%. Sequencing used blood. The receptors were gathered from a woman between 65 and 79 years old in good health.

The chain carries TRBV28 and TRBJ2-7, with D hard to call. This CDR3 is built from 13 residues. Germline V gene sequence: CDR1 MDHEN, CDR2 SYDVKM. V was shortened by 4 bases and J by 3 bases, with 10 bases between the two germline ends. The CDR3 coding sequence is TGTGCCAGCAGTTCCGGATACTACTACGAGCAGTACTTC. The encoded protein is CASSSGYYYEQYF.

This clonotype was counted only a few times. The chain combines TRBV7-2 with TRBJ1-5; 9 bases fit TRBD1. The V and J ends lost 5 bases and 8 bases, in that order; junction bases with no gene match: 10. The CDR3 contains 15 residues. CDR1 and CDR2 (germline): SGHTA, FQGNSA. DNA of the CDR3: TGTGCCAGCAGCCGATCGATACAGGGGGCCAAGCCCCAGCATTTT. It encodes CASSRSIQGAKPQHF. Full variable domain (missing parts from reference TRBV7-2 and TRBJ1-5): GAGVSQSPSNKVTEKGKDVELRCDPISGHTALYWYRQSLGQGLEFLIYFQGNSAPDKSGLPSDRFSAERTGGSVSTLTIQRTQQEDSAVYLCASSRSIQGAKPQHFGDGTRLSIL.

V gene TRBV11-1 combines with J gene TRBJ2-7, with D perhaps TRBD1 or TRBD2 (5 bases each). The germline gives CDR1 SGHAT, CDR2 FQDESV (reference sequence). V was shortened by 4 bases and J by 3 bases, with 16 bases between the two germline ends. CDR3 length equals 15 residues. CDR3 in amino acids: CASSYGHGGDYEQYF. The CDR3 DNA is TGTGCCAGCAGCTATGGACATGGGGGAGACTACGAGCAGTACTTC.

The chain is built from TRBV7-2 and TRBJ1-4, with D possibly TRBD1 on 5 matching bases. The CDR3 is 16 residues long. Germline-derived CDR1 and CDR2 are SGHTA and FQGNSA. V shed 2 bases and J shed 0 bases, with 10 bases lying between them. The CDR3 sequence: CASSLRGLATNEKLFF. The CDR3 DNA sequence: TGTGCCAGCAGCTTAAGGGGCCTTGCAACTAATGAAAAACTGTTTTTT.

This sequence joins TRBV3-1 and TRBJ2-1; the match to TRBD2 covers 10 bases. V was pared by 5 bases and J by 8 bases, with 9 bases of the junction left unmatched. The V gene's germline CDR1 is LGHDT and CDR2 YNNKEL (reference sequence). The CDR3 totals 15 residues. The CDR3 DNA is TGTGCCAGCAGCGCTGTGGTAGCGGGGGGACATGAGCAGTTCTTC. Encoded protein: CASSAVVAGGHEQFF.

The genes are TRBV2 and TRBJ1-1; TRBD1 aligns across 9 bases. CDR1 and CDR2 from the germline V gene are SNHLY and FYNNEI. Losses at the gene ends were 6 bases for V and 3 bases for J; bases not matched to a gene: 8. The length of the CDR3 is 15 residues. CDR3 amino acids: CASRKVGQGDTEAFF. In DNA, the CDR3 is TGTGCCAGCAGGAAGGTGGGACAGGGTGACACTGAAGCTTTCTTT. Using reference TRBV2 and TRBJ1-1 for the parts outside the CDR3, the full variable domain is EPEVTQTPSHQVTQMGQEVILRCVPISNHLYFYWYRQILGQKVEFLVSFYNNEISEKSEIFDDQFSVERPDGSNFTLKIRSTKLEDSAMYFCASRKVGQGDTEAFFGQGTRLTVV.

This clonotype was detected many times. V gene TRBV25-1 combines with J gene TRBJ2-7; 7 bases line up with TRBD1. Per the germline V gene, CDR1 is MGHDK and CDR2 is SYGVNS. The CDR3 consists of 15 residues. Losses at the gene ends were 5 bases for V and 2 bases for J; bases not matched to a gene: 9. The CDR3 bases are TGTGCCAGCAGTCCCTCAAACAGGGGAACCTACGAGCAGTACTTC. It is translated as CASSPSNRGTYEQYF.

This clonotype was recorded a few times. In nucleotides, the CDR3 is TGTGCCAGCGGAGACGCTTCGCATAATGAAAAACTGTTTTTT. It encodes CASGDASHNEKLFF. The chain links TRBV6-2 or TRBV6-3 to TRBJ1-4; unclear D gene. The CDR3 totals 14 residues. V was trimmed by 8 bases and J by 4 bases, leaving 14 bases between them. Per the germline V gene, CDR1 is MNHEY and CDR2 is SVGEGT.

The genes are TRBV20-1 and TRBJ2-5; 8 nucleotides agree with TRBD2. CDR1 is DFQATT, CDR2 SNEGSKA, per germline (reference sequence). V was pared by 5 bases and J by 4 bases, with 9 bases of the junction left unmatched. This CDR3 comprises 14 residues. DNA for the CDR3: TGCAGTGCTGACTCCGCGGGGGGCTCAGAGACCCAGTACTTC. It translates to CSADSAGGSETQYF.

The chain has TRBV24-1 and TRBJ1-5; TRBD1 is a possible D gene (6 bases). Germline assignment: CDR1 KGHDR and CDR2 SFDVKD. V was pared by 0 bases and J by 0 bases, with 11 bases between. The CDR3 runs 17 residues. The CDR3 loop reads CATSDLLGGDSNQPQHF. CDR3 in DNA: TGTGCCACCAGTGATTTGCTAGGGGGGGATAGCAATCAGCCCCAGCATTTT.

This clonotype was detected only a few times. The chain is built from TRBV30 and TRBJ2-5; 8 bases are shared with TRBD1. The CDR3 sequence is 14 residues long. The ends lost 3 bases at V and 4 bases at J; junction bases unmatched: 7. Germline values: CDR1 GTSNPN, CDR2 SVGIG (reference sequence). CDR3 bases: TGTGCCTGGAGCAGGGGGCTGAGGATAGAGACCCAGTACTTC. This sequence encodes CAWSRGLRIETQYF.

This clonotype was counted only a few times. This chain links TRBV7-3 with TRBJ2-2, with D uncertain. This CDR3 is 15 amino acids long. Germline assignment: CDR1 SGHTA and CDR2 FQGTGA. V was clipped by 5 bases and J by 5 bases, with 15 bases between them. For the CDR3, the DNA is TGTGCCAGCAGCGCAAGACAAGTAGGGACCGGGGAGCTGTTTTTT. This sequence encodes CASSARQVGTGELFF.

The chain combines TRBV6-2 or TRBV6-3 with TRBJ2-2, with TRBD2 matching over 7 bases. CDR1 is MNHEY and CDR2 is SVGEGT in the germline V gene. Unmatched junction bases numbered 11, after V lost 6 bases and J lost 4 bases. This CDR3 has 16 amino acids. In DNA form, the CDR3 reads TGTGCCAGCAGGGGAATGACTAGCCGAGGCACCGGGGAGCTGTTTTTT. This sequence encodes CASRGMTSRGTGELFF.

A few counts support this clonotype. The V call is TRBV28, the J call TRBJ2-5, with a weak D call TRBD1 (5 bases). Germline V gives CDR1 MDHEN, CDR2 SYDVKM. V was shortened by 8 bases and J by 2 bases, with 15 bases between the two germline ends. The CDR3 contains 14 residues. CDR3 coding DNA: TGTGCCAGCTCCCGGAGACAGATACAAGAGACCCAGTACTTC. Protein product: CASSRRQIQETQYF.

V usage is TRBV7-2 and J usage is TRBJ2-5; D gene ambiguous. This CDR3 comprises 12 residues. CDR1 and CDR2 (germline): SGHTA, FQGNSA. V lost 2 bases, J lost 5 bases, and 6 bases lay in between. The DNA for the CDR3 is TGTGCCAGCAGCTTAACAGCGGAGACCCAGTACTTC. Residues: CASSLTAETQYF. Filled out from reference TRBV7-2 and TRBJ2-5, the complete variable domain reads GAGVSQSPSNKVTEKGKDVELRCDPISGHTALYWYRQSLGQGLEFLIYFQGNSAPDKSGLPSDRFSAERTGGSVSTLTIQRTQQEDSAVYLCASSLTAETQYFGPGTRLLVL.

This chain connects TRBV10-3 to TRBJ2-1; tentatively, D is TRBD1 or TRBD2 (5 bases each). Gene TRBJ2-7 matches the end of the DNA better, so the J call may be wrong. From germline, CDR1 is ENHRY and CDR2 SYGVKD. This CDR3 is 15 amino acids long. Here the CDR3 reads CAIRAGAVEFYEQYF. As DNA, the CDR3 is TGTGCCATCAGAGCCGGGGCCGTCGAATTTTACGAGCAGTACTTC.

At least ten counts were recorded for this clonotype. The rearrangement links TRBV20-1 to TRBJ2-6; D is unresolved. The CDR3 totals 12 residues. Trimming removed 4 bases at V and 1 base at J, with 2 bases between. The germline V gene has CDR1 DFQATT and CDR2 SNEGSKA (reference sequence). CDR3 bases: TGCAGTGCTAATTCTGGGGCCAACGTCCTGACTTTC. Its translation: CSANSGANVLTF.

This clonotype has just a few counts. The chain employs TRBV4-2 and TRBJ2-5, with 8 bases matching TRBD1. The ends lost 0 bases at V and 14 bases at J; junction bases unmatched: 8. The CDR3 totals 13 residues. Looked up from germline, CDR1 is LGHNA and CDR2 is YNFKEQ. CDR3 region: CASSQDLGGQGYF. Here the CDR3 DNA reads TGTGCCAGCAGCCAAGATTTGGGCGGACAGGGATACTTC.

This clonotype was counted only a few times. The chain employs TRBV7-2 and TRBJ2-5; perhaps TRBD2 as D (6 bases). The J call is doubtful: the DNA matches TRBJ2-7 better. This CDR3 has 14 amino acids. Germline-derived CDR1 and CDR2 are SGHTA and FQGNSA. DNA of the CDR3: TGTGCCAGCAGCTTAGGCGGGGCCCCCTACGAGCAGTACTTC. This sequence encodes CASSLGGAPYEQYF.

This clonotype appeared a single time. An end of the junction differs from the germline gene, which may be a read error. The V and J genes are TRBV19 and TRBJ1-4; possible D gene TRBD1, 6 bases. The CDR3 has 14 amino acids. CDR1 LNHDA and CDR2 SQIVND come from the germline V gene (reference sequence). The CDR3 DNA sequence: TGTGCCGGTAGCACAGGGCCAACTAATGAAAAACTGTTTTTT. Its protein product is CAGSTGPTNEKLFF.

This clonotype turned up a few times. The V gene is TRBV29-1, the J gene TRBJ2-3; 10 nucleotides agree with TRBD1. CDR3 length: 15 amino acids. Germline V CDR1 and CDR2: SQVTM, ANQGSEA. V shed 6 bases and J 1 base; nucleotides not matched to a gene: 7. The CDR3 DNA is TGCAGCGTGAGCTCCGGGACAGGGGGCACAGATACGCAGTATTTT. Translating it yields CSVSSGTGGTDTQYF.

The chain uses TRBV6-5 and TRBJ2-7; 8 bases are a match to TRBD1. The V segment lost 4 bases and the J segment 3 bases; nucleotides outside the gene matches: 8. There are 15 residues in the CDR3. From germline, CDR1 is MNHEY and CDR2 SVGAGI. Here the CDR3 reads CASSWTGHGLYEQYF. CDR3 nucleotide sequence: TGTGCCAGCAGTTGGACAGGGCATGGCCTCTACGAGCAGTACTTC.

The chain carries TRBV20-1 and TRBJ1-5; a possible D gene is TRBD1 (5 bases). This CDR3 spans 16 amino acids. CDR1 and CDR2 (germline): DFQATT, SNEGSKA (reference sequence). Trimming stripped 1 base from V and 3 bases from J, with 16 bases between. The CDR3 DNA is TGCAGTGCTAGAGGGGGGGGTTCTTACTACAATCAGCCCCAGCATTTT. It encodes CSARGGGSYYNQPQHF.

This clonotype was counted only a few times. This chain uses TRBV20-1 with TRBJ2-3; possibly TRBD1 for D (5 bases). Germline V gene data show CDR1 as DFQATT and CDR2 as SNEGSKA (reference sequence). V was pared by 0 bases and J by 3 bases, with 19 bases between. The CDR3 has 17 residues. CDR3 region: CSARDSRGRGLTDTQYF. In nucleotides, the CDR3 is TGCAGTGCTAGAGATAGTCGAGGAAGGGGCTTAACAGATACGCAGTATTTT.

There are a few counts of this clonotype. The V and J genes are TRBV20-1 and TRBJ2-1; the D is unclear. The CDR3 covers 13 residues. Trimming took 6 bases from V and 6 from J, leaving 15 bases between them. Looked up from germline, CDR1 is DFQATT and CDR2 is SNEGSKA (reference sequence). The CDR3 nucleotides read TGCAGTGCCAGGTGGACCGTAACCAATGAGCAGTTCTTC. Its protein is CSARWTVTNEQFF.

This clonotype was observed a handful of times. Germline is not matched at one junction end, which may reflect a read error. The chain employs TRBV9 and TRBJ2-5, with TRBD1 as a possible D gene (7 bases). The CDR3 consists of 15 residues. Germline V lookup: CDR1 SGDLS, CDR2 YYNGEE. DNA of the CDR3: TGTGCCAGCAGCTCGCCCAGGGGGGCAGAAGAGGCCCAGTACTTC. The encoded protein is CASSSPRGAEEAQYF.

The chain links TRBV5-1 to TRBJ1-2; no definite D call. The CDR3 runs to 14 residues. V shed 4 bases and J shed 2 bases, with 12 bases lying between them. CDR1 and CDR2 (germline): SGHRS, YFSETQ. CDR3 DNA sequence: TGCGCCAGCAGCCCGGATGGGCAGAACTATGGCTACACCTTC. Residues: CASSPDGQNYGYTF.